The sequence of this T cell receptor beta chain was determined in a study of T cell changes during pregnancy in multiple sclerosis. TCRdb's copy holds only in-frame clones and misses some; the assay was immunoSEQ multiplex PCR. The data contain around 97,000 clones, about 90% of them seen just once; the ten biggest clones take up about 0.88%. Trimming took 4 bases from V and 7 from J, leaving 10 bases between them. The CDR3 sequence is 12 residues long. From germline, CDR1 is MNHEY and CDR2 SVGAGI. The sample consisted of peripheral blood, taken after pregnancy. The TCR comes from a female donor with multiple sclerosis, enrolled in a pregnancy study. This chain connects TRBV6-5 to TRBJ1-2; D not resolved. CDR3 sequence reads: CASSSDLGGYTF. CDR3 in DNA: TGTGCCAGCAGTTCAGACTTGGGTGGCTACACCTTC.